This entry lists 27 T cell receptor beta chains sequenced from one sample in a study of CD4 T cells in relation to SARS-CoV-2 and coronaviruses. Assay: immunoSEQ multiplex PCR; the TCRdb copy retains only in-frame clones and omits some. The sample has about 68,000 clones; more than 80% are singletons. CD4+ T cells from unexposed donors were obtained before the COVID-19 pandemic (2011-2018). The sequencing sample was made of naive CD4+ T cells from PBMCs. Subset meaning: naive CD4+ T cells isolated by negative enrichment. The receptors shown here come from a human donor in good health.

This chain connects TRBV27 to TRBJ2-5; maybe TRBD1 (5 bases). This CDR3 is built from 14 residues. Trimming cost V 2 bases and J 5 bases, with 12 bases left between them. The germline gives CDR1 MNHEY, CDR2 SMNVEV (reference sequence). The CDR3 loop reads CASSLASGRETQYF. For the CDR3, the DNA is TGTGCCAGCAGTTTAGCGTCAGGGCGGGAGACCCAGTACTTC.

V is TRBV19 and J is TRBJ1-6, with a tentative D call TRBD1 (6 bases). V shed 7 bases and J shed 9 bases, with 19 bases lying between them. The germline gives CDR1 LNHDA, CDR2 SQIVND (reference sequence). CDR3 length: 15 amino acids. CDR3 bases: TGTGCCAGTACCCCGTTCTACAGGGCAGTTTCACCCCTCCACTTT. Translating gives CASTPFYRAVSPLHF. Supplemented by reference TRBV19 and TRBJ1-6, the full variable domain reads DGGITQSPKYLFRKEGQNVTLSCEQNLNHDAMYWYRQDPGQGLRLIYYSQIVNDFQKGDIAEGYSVSREKKESFPLTVTSAQKNPTAFYLCASTPFYRAVSPLHFGNGTRLTVT.

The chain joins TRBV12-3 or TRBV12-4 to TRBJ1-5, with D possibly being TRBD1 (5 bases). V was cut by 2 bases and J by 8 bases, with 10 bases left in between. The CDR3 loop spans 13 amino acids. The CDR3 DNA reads TGTGCCAGCAGTTTATCAGGGACTGAGCCCCAGCATTTT. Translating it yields CASSLSGTEPQHF.

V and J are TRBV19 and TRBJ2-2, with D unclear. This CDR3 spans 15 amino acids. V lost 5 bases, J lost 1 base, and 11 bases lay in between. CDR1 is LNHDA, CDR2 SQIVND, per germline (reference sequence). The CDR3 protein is CASSPSVQNTGELFF. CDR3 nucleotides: TGTGCCAGTAGTCCCTCCGTACAGAACACCGGGGAGCTGTTTTTT.

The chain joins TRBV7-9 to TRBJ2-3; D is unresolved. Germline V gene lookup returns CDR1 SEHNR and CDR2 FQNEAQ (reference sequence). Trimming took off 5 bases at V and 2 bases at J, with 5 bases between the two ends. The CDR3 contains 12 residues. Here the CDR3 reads CASSQDTDTQYF. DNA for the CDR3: TGTGCCAGCAGCCAAGACACAGATACGCAGTATTTT.

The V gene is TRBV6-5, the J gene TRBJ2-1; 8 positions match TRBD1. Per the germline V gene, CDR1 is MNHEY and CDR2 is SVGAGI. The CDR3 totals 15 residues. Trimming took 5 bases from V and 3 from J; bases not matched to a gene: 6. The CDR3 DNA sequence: TGTGCCAGCAGTCCAGAGACAGGGGTCTACAATGAGCAGTTCTTC. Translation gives CASSPETGVYNEQFF.

CDR3: CASSPGQGDSPLHF. CDR3 coding DNA: TGTGCCAGCAGCCCCGGACAGGGGGACTCACCCCTCCACTTT. V and J are TRBV9 and TRBJ1-6; 10 bases agree with TRBD1. The CDR3 totals 14 residues. Germline V gene data show CDR1 as SGDLS and CDR2 as YYNGEE. V lost 4 bases, J lost 10 bases, and 5 bases stayed unmatched.

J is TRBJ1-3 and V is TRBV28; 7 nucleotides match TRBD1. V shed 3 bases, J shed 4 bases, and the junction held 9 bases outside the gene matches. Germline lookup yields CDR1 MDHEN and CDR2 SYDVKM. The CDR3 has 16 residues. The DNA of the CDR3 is TGTGCCAGCAGTTTTTTGACAGGGCTAGAGGGAAACACCATATATTTT. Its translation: CASSFLTGLEGNTIYF.

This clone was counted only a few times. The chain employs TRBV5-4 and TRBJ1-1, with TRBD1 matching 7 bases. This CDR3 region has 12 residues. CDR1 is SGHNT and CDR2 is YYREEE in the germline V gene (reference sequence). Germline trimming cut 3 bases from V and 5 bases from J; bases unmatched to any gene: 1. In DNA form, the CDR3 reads TGTGCCAGCAGCTCGGGACAGACTGAAGCTTTCTTT. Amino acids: CASSSGQTEAFF.

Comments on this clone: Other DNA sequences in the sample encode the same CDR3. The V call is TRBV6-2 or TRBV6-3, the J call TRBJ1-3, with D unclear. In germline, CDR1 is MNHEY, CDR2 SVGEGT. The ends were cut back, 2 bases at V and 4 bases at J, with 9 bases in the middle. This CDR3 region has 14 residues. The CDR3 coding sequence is TGTGCCAGCAGTTACGCGACCAGCGGAAACACCATATATTTT. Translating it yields CASSYATSGNTIYF.

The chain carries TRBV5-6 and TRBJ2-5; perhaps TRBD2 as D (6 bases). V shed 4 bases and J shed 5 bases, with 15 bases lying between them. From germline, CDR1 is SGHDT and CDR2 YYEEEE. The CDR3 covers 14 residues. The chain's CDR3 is CASSGTSSGETQYF. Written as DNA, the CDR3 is TGTGCCAGCAGCGGCACTAGCTCCGGGGAGACCCAGTACTTC.

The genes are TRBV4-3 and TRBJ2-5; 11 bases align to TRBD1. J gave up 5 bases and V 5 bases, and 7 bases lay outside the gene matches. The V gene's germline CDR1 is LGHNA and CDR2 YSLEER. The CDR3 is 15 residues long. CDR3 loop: CASSIRTGGGETQYF. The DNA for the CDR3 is TGCGCCAGCAGCATCCGGACAGGGGGCGGTGAGACCCAGTACTTC.

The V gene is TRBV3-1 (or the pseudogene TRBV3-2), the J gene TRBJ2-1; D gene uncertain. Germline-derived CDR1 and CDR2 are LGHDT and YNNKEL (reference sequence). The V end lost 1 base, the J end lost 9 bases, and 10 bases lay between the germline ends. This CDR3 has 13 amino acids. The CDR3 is CASSQASRGEQFF. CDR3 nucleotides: TGTGCCAGCAGCCAAGCCTCCCGTGGTGAGCAGTTCTTC.

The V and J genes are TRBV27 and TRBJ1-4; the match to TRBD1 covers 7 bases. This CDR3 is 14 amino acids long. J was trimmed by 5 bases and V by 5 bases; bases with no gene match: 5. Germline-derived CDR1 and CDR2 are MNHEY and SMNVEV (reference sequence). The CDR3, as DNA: TGTGCCAGCAGTCGGGGGGGACAGAATGAAAAACTGTTTTTT. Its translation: CASSRGGQNEKLFF.

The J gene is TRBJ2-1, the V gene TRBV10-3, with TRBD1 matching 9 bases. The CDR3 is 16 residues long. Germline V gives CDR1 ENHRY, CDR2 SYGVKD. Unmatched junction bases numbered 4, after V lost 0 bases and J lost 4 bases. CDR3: CAISESSGQGYNEQFF. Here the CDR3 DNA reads TGTGCCATCAGTGAGTCGTCCGGACAGGGGTACAATGAGCAGTTCTTC.

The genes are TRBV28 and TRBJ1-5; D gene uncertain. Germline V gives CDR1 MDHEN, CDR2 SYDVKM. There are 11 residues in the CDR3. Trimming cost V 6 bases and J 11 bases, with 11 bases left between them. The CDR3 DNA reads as TGTGCCAGCAGCCGGGCTTTGACCCAGCATTTT. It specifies CASSRALTQHF.

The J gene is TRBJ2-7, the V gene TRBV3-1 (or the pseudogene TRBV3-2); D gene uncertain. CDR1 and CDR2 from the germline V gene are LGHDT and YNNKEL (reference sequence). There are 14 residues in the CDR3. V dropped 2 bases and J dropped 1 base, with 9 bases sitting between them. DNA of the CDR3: TGTGCCAGCAGCCAAACGCCTGGATCCTACGAGCAGTACTTC. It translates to CASSQTPGSYEQYF.

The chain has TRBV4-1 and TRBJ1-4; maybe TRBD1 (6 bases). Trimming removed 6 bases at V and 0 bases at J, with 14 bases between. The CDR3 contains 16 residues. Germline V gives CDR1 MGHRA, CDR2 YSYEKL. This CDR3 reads CASSSPNRATNEKLFF. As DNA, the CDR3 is TGCGCCAGCAGTTCACCAAACAGGGCAACTAATGAAAAACTGTTTTTT.

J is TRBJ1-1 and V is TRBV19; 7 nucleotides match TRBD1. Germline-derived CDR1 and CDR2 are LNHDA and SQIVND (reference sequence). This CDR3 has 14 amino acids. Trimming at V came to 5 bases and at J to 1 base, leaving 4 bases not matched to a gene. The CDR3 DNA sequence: TGTGCCAGTAGTCCAAGACAGGGGAACACTGAAGCTTTCTTT. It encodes CASSPRQGNTEAFF. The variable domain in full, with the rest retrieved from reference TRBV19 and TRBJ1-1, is DGGITQSPKYLFRKEGQNVTLSCEQNLNHDAMYWYRQDPGQGLRLIYYSQIVNDFQKGDIAEGYSVSREKKESFPLTVTSAQKNPTAFYLCASSPRQGNTEAFFGQGTRLTVV.

Here the CDR3 DNA reads TGTGCCTGGAGTCTAGGGAGGGGACAGGCCATACTTTGGTACAATTCACCCCTCCACTTT. Protein: CAWSLGRGQAILWYNSPLHF. The rearrangement links TRBV30 to TRBJ1-6, with TRBD1 identical over 8 bases. J lost 7 bases, V lost 2 bases, and 22 bases had no gene match. The CDR3 loop spans 20 amino acids. The V gene's germline CDR1 is GTSNPN and CDR2 SVGIG (reference sequence).

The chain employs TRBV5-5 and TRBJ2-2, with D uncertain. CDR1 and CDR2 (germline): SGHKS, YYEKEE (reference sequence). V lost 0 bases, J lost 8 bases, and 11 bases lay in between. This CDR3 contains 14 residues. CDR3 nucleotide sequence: TGTGCCAGCAGCTTGGGAGGCCCTCCGGGGGAGCTGTTTTTT. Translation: CASSLGGPPGELFF. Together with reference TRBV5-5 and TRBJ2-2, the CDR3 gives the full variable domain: DAGVTQSPTHLIKTRGQQVTLRCSPISGHKSVSWYQQVLGQGPQFIFQYYEKEERGRGNFPDRFSARQFPNYSSELNVNALLLGDSALYLCASSLGGPPGELFFGEGSRLTVL.

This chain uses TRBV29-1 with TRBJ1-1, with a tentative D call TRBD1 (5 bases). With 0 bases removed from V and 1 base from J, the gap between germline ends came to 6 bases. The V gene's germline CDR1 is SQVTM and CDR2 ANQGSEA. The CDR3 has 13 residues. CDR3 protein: CSVEDGGNTEAFF. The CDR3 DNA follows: TGCAGCGTTGAAGATGGGGGGAACACTGAAGCTTTCTTT.

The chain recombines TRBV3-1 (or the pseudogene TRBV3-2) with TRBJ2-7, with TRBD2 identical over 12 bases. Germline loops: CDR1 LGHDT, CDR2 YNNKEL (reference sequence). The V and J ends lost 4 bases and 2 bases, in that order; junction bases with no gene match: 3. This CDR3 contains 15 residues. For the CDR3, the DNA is TGTGCCAGCAGCCCGGGACTAGCGGGCACCTACGAGCAGTACTTC. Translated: CASSPGLAGTYEQYF.

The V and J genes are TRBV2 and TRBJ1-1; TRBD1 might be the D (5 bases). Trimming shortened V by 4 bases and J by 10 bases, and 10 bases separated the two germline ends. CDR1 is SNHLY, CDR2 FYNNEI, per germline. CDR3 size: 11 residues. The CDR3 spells CASSAGGRAFF. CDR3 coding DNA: TGTGCCAGCAGTGCTGGGGGGAGAGCTTTCTTT.

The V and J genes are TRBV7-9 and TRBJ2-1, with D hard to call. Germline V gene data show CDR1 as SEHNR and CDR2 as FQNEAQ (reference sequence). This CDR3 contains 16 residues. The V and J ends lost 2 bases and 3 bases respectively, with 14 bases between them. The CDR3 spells CASSLLSHVRYNEQFF. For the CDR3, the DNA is TGTGCCAGCAGCTTATTATCCCATGTCCGCTACAATGAGCAGTTCTTC.

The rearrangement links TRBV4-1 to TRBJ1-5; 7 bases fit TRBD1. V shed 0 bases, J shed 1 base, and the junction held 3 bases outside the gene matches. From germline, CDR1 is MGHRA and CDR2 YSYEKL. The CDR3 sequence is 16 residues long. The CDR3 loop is CASSQDGTDSNQPQHF. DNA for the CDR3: TGCGCCAGCAGCCAAGATGGGACAGACAGCAATCAGCCCCAGCATTTT.

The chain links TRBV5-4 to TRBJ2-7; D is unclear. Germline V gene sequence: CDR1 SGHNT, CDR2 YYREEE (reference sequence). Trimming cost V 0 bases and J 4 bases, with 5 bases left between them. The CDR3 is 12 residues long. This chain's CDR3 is CASSLDRYEQYF. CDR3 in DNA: TGTGCCAGCAGCTTGGACAGATACGAGCAGTACTTC.